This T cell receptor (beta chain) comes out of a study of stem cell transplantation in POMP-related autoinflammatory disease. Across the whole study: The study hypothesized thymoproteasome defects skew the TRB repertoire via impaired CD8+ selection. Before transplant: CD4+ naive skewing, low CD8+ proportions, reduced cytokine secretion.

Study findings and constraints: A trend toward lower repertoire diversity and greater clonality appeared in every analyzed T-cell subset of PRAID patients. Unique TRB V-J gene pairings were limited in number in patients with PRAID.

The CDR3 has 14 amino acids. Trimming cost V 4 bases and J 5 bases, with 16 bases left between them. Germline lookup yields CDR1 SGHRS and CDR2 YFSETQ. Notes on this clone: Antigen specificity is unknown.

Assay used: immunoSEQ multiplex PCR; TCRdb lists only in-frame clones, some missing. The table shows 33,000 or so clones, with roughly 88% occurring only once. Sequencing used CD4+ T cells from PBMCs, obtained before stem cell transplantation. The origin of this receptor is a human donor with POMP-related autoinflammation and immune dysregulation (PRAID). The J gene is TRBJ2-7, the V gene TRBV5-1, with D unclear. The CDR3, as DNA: TGCGCCAGCAGCCTAGGACGTCAAAGGGACGAGCAGTACTTC. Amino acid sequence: CASSLGRQRDEQYF.